The source of this T cell receptor (beta chain) is a study of CD8 T cells in Susac syndrome. Study-wide results and limits: It was acknowledged in the study that the number of individuals who were included in its TCR sequencing and HLA analysis was relatively small.

About this clonotype itself: What it binds is not known.

Healthy donors constituted the control group, matched for age and sex. Negative isolation was applied to CD8+ and CD4+ T cells, and FACS enrichment was applied to TEMRA cells. V lost 4 bases, J lost 9 bases, and 25 bases lay in between. From germline, CDR1 is LNHNV and CDR2 YYDKDF (reference sequence). The CDR3 runs to 16 residues. Random hexamers primed reverse transcription of about 0.45 to 1 ug RNA. The authors amplified TCR beta CDR3 across 54 Vbeta and 13 Jbeta using immunoSEQ multiplex PCR. TCRdb re-analysed the immunoSEQ multiplex PCR reads in MiXCR, keeping a single row per CDR3 protein. The sample contains around 150,000 distinct CDR3 sequences, approximately 95% of which appear only once.

Material for sequencing was CD8+ T cells from PBMCs. The chain employs TRBV15 and TRBJ2-7; D possibly corresponds to TRBD2 (5 bases). The sequence came from a human donor in good health. The chain's CDR3 is CATSKSFGVYTKGQYF. The CDR3 bases are TGTGCCACCAGCAAGTCCTTCGGGGTATATACTAAGGGGCAGTACTTC.